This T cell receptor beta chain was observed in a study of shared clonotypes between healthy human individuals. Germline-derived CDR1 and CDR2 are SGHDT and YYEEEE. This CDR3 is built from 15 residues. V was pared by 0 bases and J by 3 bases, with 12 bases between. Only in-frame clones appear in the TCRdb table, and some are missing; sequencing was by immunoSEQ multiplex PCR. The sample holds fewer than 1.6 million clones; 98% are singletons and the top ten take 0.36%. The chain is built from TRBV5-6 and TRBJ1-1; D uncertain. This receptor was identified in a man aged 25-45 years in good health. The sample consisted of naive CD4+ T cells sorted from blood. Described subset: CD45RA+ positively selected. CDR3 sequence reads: CASSLEGYTYTEAFF. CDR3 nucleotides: TGTGCCAGCAGCTTGGAAGGATATACTTACACTGAAGCTTTCTTT.